This T cell receptor beta chain came from a study of T cells in Graves' hyperthyroidism and ophthalmopathy. V lost 0 bases and J 4 bases, leaving 12 bases between the germline ends. Per the germline V gene, CDR1 is MGHDK and CDR2 is SYGVNS. The CDR3 extends over 15 amino acids. What was amplified from RNA transcripts were TCR beta CDR3 regions. The HTBI primer set served for first-round RT-PCR of the TCR CDR3. TCRdb reanalysed the multiplex PCR reads using MiXCR and keeps one entry per CDR3 protein. The sample shows hundreds of thousands of distinct CDR3 sequences, about 15% of them seen only once. The cohort's ophthalmopathy patients, a group with duration under 3 months, had a Clinical Activity Score of at least 3 and a NOSPECS grade of at least 4. This clonotype was recorded a few times.

Sequencing was performed on blood. The V call is TRBV25-1, the J call TRBJ1-2; unclear D gene. This receptor was obtained from a middle-aged woman with Graves' ophthalmopathy. This CDR3 is CASSEYRTPSYGYTF. The DNA of the CDR3 is TGTGCCAGCAGTGAATATCGTACCCCGTCCTATGGCTACACCTTC.